The 29 T cell receptor beta chains in this list originate from one sample, sequenced in a study of T-cell reconstitution after alpha-beta-depleted transplantation in children. Unique molecular identifiers were used in preparing the TCRbeta library. A single record per CDR3 protein comes from TCRdb applying MiXCR to the PCR reads. The sample includes about 610,000 distinct CDR3 sequences, about 10% of them seen just once. Sequenced material: PBMCs from the stem cell graft donor, taken from the stem cell graft. These TCRs come from a human donor who donated a stem cell graft to a child with acute myeloid leukemia.

This clonotype was found a few times. The chain couples TRBV7-9 to TRBJ2-3, with 9 nucleotides matching TRBD2. CDR1 is SEHNR and CDR2 is FQNEAQ in the germline V gene (reference sequence). V shed 5 bases, J shed 2 bases, and the junction held 8 bases outside the gene matches. This CDR3 has 16 amino acids. Here the CDR3 DNA reads TGTGCCAGCAGCCTTTTTCTAGCGGGACTCACAGATACGCAGTATTTT. It yields the protein CASSLFLAGLTDTQYF.

This clonotype was seen repeatedly, ten times or more. The V call is TRBV27, the J call TRBJ2-7, with D possibly being TRBD1 or TRBD2 (5 bases each). V gave up 3 bases and J gave up 0 bases, with 12 bases separating them. CDR1 MNHEY and CDR2 SMNVEV come from the germline V gene (reference sequence). CDR3 length equals 15 residues. CDR3: CASSLGTLYSYEQYF. Here the CDR3 DNA reads TGTGCCAGCAGTTTGGGGACCCTATACTCCTACGAGCAGTACTTC.

In its sample, this clonotype was seen a few times. This chain's CDR3 is CASSPRTDRSYNEQFF. CDR3 sequence (DNA): TGCGCCAGCAGCCCTCGGACAGACCGCTCCTACAATGAGCAGTTCTTC. V usage is TRBV5-1 and J usage is TRBJ2-1; possibly TRBD1 for D (6 bases). Germline loops: CDR1 SGHRS, CDR2 YFSETQ. The CDR3 covers 16 residues. The V end lost 4 bases, the J end lost 0 bases, and 14 bases lay between the germline ends.

This clonotype was detected ten times or more. The J gene is TRBJ2-3, the V gene TRBV29-1; TRBD1 matches at 9 bases. The ends lost 6 bases at V and 2 bases at J; junction bases unmatched: 6. The CDR3 is made up of 14 amino acids. Per the germline V gene, CDR1 is SQVTM and CDR2 is ANQGSEA. Here the CDR3 DNA reads TGCAGCGTAAAAGGACAGGGGTCCACAGATACGCAGTATTTT. Protein product: CSVKGQGSTDTQYF.

This clonotype was observed at least ten times. The rearrangement joins TRBV7-3 to TRBJ2-1; D remains unclear. Germline V CDR1 and CDR2: SGHTA, FQGTGA. V was pared by 5 bases and J by 6 bases, with 14 bases between. The length of the CDR3 is 14 residues. The CDR3 is CASSLIGDSNEQFF. The CDR3 DNA reads TGTGCCAGCAGCCTAATAGGTGATTCCAATGAGCAGTTCTTC.

The chain carries TRBV5-1 and TRBJ2-5; D might be TRBD1 (6 bases). V lost 5 bases and J 3 bases, leaving 14 bases between the germline ends. Germline values: CDR1 SGHRS, CDR2 YFSETQ. This CDR3 region has 14 residues. The CDR3 nucleotides read TGCGCCAGCAGATCCAGGGGAAACAAAGAGACCCAGTACTTC. Its protein is CASRSRGNKETQYF.

The rearrangement uses TRBV20-1 and TRBJ1-2; D remains ambiguous. The length of the CDR3 is 12 residues. Trimming took 4 bases from V and 7 from J, leaving 13 bases between them. Germline lookup yields CDR1 DFQATT and CDR2 SNEGSKA (reference sequence). The DNA of the CDR3 is TGCAGTGCTAACAACGGGAAGTCTGGCTACACCTTC. The encoded protein is CSANNGKSGYTF.

This clonotype was detected many times. The chain joins TRBV7-2 to TRBJ1-3; D gene ambiguous. The CDR3 totals 14 residues. The germline gives CDR1 SGHTA, CDR2 FQGNSA. Trimming took off 1 base at V and 3 bases at J, with 7 bases between the two ends. CDR3 in amino acids: CASSLGAVGNTIYF. The CDR3 coding sequence is TGTGCCAGCAGCTTAGGGGCGGTTGGAAACACCATATATTTT.

The CDR3 sequence is CASSPTGNSYNEQFF. The CDR3 region has the DNA TGTGCCAGCAGCCCGACAGGGAACTCCTACAATGAGCAGTTCTTC. This rearrangement joins TRBV9 to TRBJ2-1; TRBD1 matches at 7 bases. This CDR3 spans 15 amino acids. After removal of 4 bases from V and 0 bases from J, the junction contained 4 bases not matched to a gene. Germline assignment: CDR1 SGDLS and CDR2 YYNGEE.

This sequence joins TRBV20-1 and TRBJ2-1; perhaps TRBD2 as D (5 bases). CDR1 and CDR2 from the germline V gene are DFQATT and SNEGSKA (reference sequence). V shed 1 base and J shed 6 bases, with 13 bases lying between them. The CDR3 contains 14 residues. Written as DNA, the CDR3 is TGCAGTGCTAGAGTGGCCGTCGGAGGCAATGAGCAGTTCTTC. As protein: CSARVAVGGNEQFF.

This clonotype was detected many times. V usage is TRBV7-9 and J usage is TRBJ2-7, with 7 bases fitting TRBD2. This CDR3 is 15 amino acids long. V shed 1 base and J 2 bases; nucleotides not matched to a gene: 5. The germline CDR1 and CDR2 sequences are SEHNR and FQNEAQ (reference sequence). CDR3 bases: TGTGCCAGCAGCTTAGGAGCGGGAATCACCTACGAGCAGTACTTC. It translates to CASSLGAGITYEQYF.

This clonotype came up a few times. The chain links TRBV28 to TRBJ1-5; D might be TRBD1 (6 bases). Trimming shortened V by 6 bases and J by 3 bases, and 15 bases separated the two germline ends. In germline, CDR1 is MDHEN, CDR2 SYDVKM. This CDR3 has 15 amino acids. CDR3 sequence reads: CASSGITGPNQPQHF. The CDR3 region has the DNA TGTGCCAGCAGCGGGATTACAGGGCCCAATCAGCCCCAGCATTTT.

This clonotype appeared a few times. V gene TRBV12-3 or TRBV12-4 combines with J gene TRBJ2-5, with a tentative D call TRBD2 (7 bases). CDR3 length equals 13 residues. V was pared by 3 bases and J by 7 bases, with 12 bases between. This CDR3 is CASSLGGGTTQYF. In DNA form, the CDR3 reads TGTGCCAGCAGTTTGGGAGGGGGTACGACCCAGTACTTC.

This clonotype was seen many times. This chain joins TRBV9 and TRBJ1-2, with D tentatively TRBD1 (5 bases). V was pared by 5 bases and J by 5 bases, with 13 bases between. CDR1 is SGDLS, CDR2 YYNGEE, per germline. The CDR3 length is 13 residues. The chain's CDR3 is CASRAGTDYGYTF. DNA of the CDR3: TGTGCCAGCAGGGCCGGGACCGATTATGGCTACACCTTC.

This rearrangement joins TRBV7-3 to TRBJ2-3; TRBD1 is a possible D gene (6 bases). CDR1 SGHTA and CDR2 FQGTGA come from the germline V gene. This CDR3 is 14 amino acids long. Trimming took 8 bases from V and 0 from J, leaving 12 bases between them. The CDR3 sequence: CASGWGPSTDTQYF. The CDR3, as DNA: TGTGCCAGCGGATGGGGGCCTAGCACAGATACGCAGTATTTT.

The chain has TRBV25-1 and TRBJ2-1; 7 bases align to TRBD2. In germline, CDR1 is MGHDK, CDR2 SYGVNS. J was trimmed by 4 bases and V by 3 bases; bases with no gene match: 6. This CDR3 contains 15 residues. CDR3 sequence: CASSDRAGPYNEQFF. The CDR3 coding sequence is TGTGCCAGCAGTGATCGAGCGGGACCTTACAATGAGCAGTTCTTC. Supplemented by reference TRBV25-1 and TRBJ2-1, the full variable domain reads EADIYQTPRYLVIGTGKKITLECSQTMGHDKMYWYQQDPGMELHLIHYSYGVNSTEKGDLSSESTVSRIRTEHFPLTLESARPSHTSQYLCASSDRAGPYNEQFFGPGTRLTVL.

This clonotype was detected only a few times. The chain couples TRBV20-1 to TRBJ2-1; D is possibly TRBD2 (6 bases). The CDR3 spans 15 residues. V was cut by 7 bases and J by 2 bases, with 18 bases left in between. Germline CDR1 reads DFQATT; CDR2 reads SNEGSKA (reference sequence). For the CDR3, the DNA is TGCAGTGGGGAGGTGGCAGGAGGGCCCTACAATGAGCAGTTCTTC. The encoded protein is CSGEVAGGPYNEQFF.

This clonotype was seen more than once but under ten times. The chain carries TRBV18 and TRBJ1-1, with D perhaps TRBD1 (5 bases). V was trimmed by 5 bases and J by 6 bases, leaving 10 bases between them. Germline V gene sequence: CDR1 KGHSH, CDR2 LQKENI. The CDR3 contains 12 residues. CDR3 amino acids: CASSSTAAEAFF. The CDR3 DNA sequence: TGTGCCAGCTCATCGACAGCGGCTGAAGCTTTCTTT.

This clonotype was recorded at least ten times. This chain connects TRBV7-2 to TRBJ2-3; perhaps TRBD2 as D (5 bases). The V and J ends lost 5 bases and 6 bases respectively, with 15 bases between them. The CDR3 has 14 residues. CDR1 and CDR2 (germline): SGHTA, FQGNSA. CDR3 sequence reads: CASSDPYRRDTQYF. The DNA for the CDR3 is TGTGCCAGCAGCGACCCCTATCGGAGGGATACGCAGTATTTT.

This clonotype has only a few counts. The genes are TRBV6-1 and TRBJ1-2; 9 nucleotides align to TRBD1. This CDR3 region has 12 residues. V was clipped by 8 bases and J by 4 bases; unmatched bases: 2. From germline, CDR1 is MNHNS and CDR2 SASEGT. The CDR3 loop reads CASGQGSYGYTF. CDR3 sequence (DNA): TGTGCCAGCGGACAGGGGAGCTATGGCTACACCTTC.

The rearrangement uses TRBV2 and TRBJ2-2; D is possibly TRBD1 or TRBD2 (5 bases each). The V end was cut by 5 bases, the J end by 4 bases, with 14 bases between. The germline V gene has CDR1 SNHLY and CDR2 FYNNEI. CDR3 length equals 15 residues. Written as DNA, the CDR3 is TGTGCCAGCAGTCCCGAGGGGCTGGGCACCGGGGAGCTGTTTTTT. Translating it yields CASSPEGLGTGELFF.

This clonotype showed up just a few times. The chain couples TRBV4-3 to TRBJ2-1, with 11 bases lining up with TRBD2. With V trimmed by 3 bases and J by 0 bases, 4 bases remained unmatched. CDR1 is LGHNA and CDR2 is YSLEER in the germline V gene. This CDR3 comprises 17 residues. Written as DNA, the CDR3 is TGCGCCAGCAGCCACCTACTAGCGGGAGACTCCTACAATGAGCAGTTCTTC. Amino acids: CASSHLLAGDSYNEQFF.

This clonotype was observed many times. CDR3 amino acids: CSVSRESSYNEQFF. The CDR3 nucleotides are TGCAGCGTTTCTCGGGAGAGCTCCTACAATGAGCAGTTCTTC. The chain couples TRBV29-1 to TRBJ2-1; TRBD2 is a possible D gene (6 bases). V was trimmed by 5 bases and J by 0 bases, leaving 11 bases between them. Germline values: CDR1 SQVTM, CDR2 ANQGSEA. This CDR3 is built from 14 residues.

This clonotype was observed many times. J is TRBJ2-1 and V is TRBV2; no reliable D call. The V and J ends lost 6 bases and 4 bases respectively, with 4 bases between them. CDR3 length: 11 residues. Per germline, CDR1 SNHLY and CDR2 FYNNEI. The CDR3 DNA is TGTGCCAGCAGGCAATACAATGAGCAGTTCTTC. Translation gives CASRQYNEQFF.

V is TRBV19 and J is TRBJ2-1, with a possible D match to TRBD2 (5 bases). Between the trimmed V and J ends, which lost 6 bases and 5 bases, there was a span of 11 bases. The CDR3 is made up of 13 amino acids. Per germline, CDR1 LNHDA and CDR2 SQIVND (reference sequence). CDR3 in DNA: TGTGCCAGTAGACTACTAGGGAACAATGAGCAGTTCTTC. Translated: CASRLLGNNEQFF.

This clonotype was recorded a few times. The genes are TRBV12-3 or TRBV12-4 and TRBJ1-1, with 7 bases identical to TRBD1. The CDR3 spans 14 residues. The ends lost 6 bases at V and 6 bases at J; junction bases unmatched: 10. CDR3 sequence (DNA): TGTGCCAGCAGCAATCCCAAGGGGGCCCCTGAAGCTTTCTTT. Protein sequence: CASSNPKGAPEAFF.

This clonotype has just a few counts. V usage is TRBV20-1 and J usage is TRBJ2-3, with unresolved D. CDR3 length equals 14 residues. CDR1 is DFQATT and CDR2 is SNEGSKA in the germline V gene (reference sequence). V shed 0 bases and J shed 4 bases, with 11 bases lying between them. The CDR3: CSARDAQGSDTQYF. The CDR3 DNA is TGCAGTGCTAGAGATGCGCAAGGGTCAGATACGCAGTATTTT.

This sequence joins TRBV7-9 and TRBJ2-1, with D perhaps TRBD1 (6 bases). Germline CDR1 SEHNR, CDR2 FQNEAQ (reference sequence). The CDR3 extends over 13 amino acids. V lost 1 base, J lost 10 bases, and 11 bases lay in between. The CDR3, as DNA: TGTGCCAGCAGCTTAGGGACAGTAACAGAGCAGTTCTTC. Its translation: CASSLGTVTEQFF.

This clonotype has more than one count but fewer than ten. The chain combines TRBV12-3 or TRBV12-4 with TRBJ2-5; D might be TRBD1 or TRBD2, each matching 7 bases. V was clipped by 7 bases and J by 6 bases, with 21 bases between them. This CDR3 contains 15 residues. The CDR3 protein is CASTQGGNRPKTQYF. The CDR3 region has the DNA TGTGCCAGCACCCAGGGGGGGAATCGTCCGAAGACCCAGTACTTC.